These T cell receptor beta chains were read from a single sample in a study of identical twins. TCRdb reprocessed the 5' RACE reads with MiXCR, giving one entry per CDR3 protein. The sample shows hundreds of thousands of distinct CDR3 sequences, roughly 20% of them seen only once. The same sample was also used in a study of T cells expressing NK-cell markers.

Material for sequencing was PBMCs. These receptors all come from a woman between 18 and 29 years old in good health. The CDR3 runs from the conserved cysteine through the conserved F or W. D genes are given only for firm matches. Where a row states a size, it is once, few, many or the class of an expanded clone; other rows omit it.

clone_size: NA; d_call: NA; j_call: TRBJ2-7; v_call: TRBV12-3/TRBV12-4; cdr3_nt: TGTGCCAGCAGTTTTCCAGGACAGTACTACGAGCAGTACTTC; cdr3_aa: CASSFPGQYYEQYF
clone_size: many; d_call: NA; j_call: TRBJ2-7; v_call: TRBV3-1; cdr3_nt: TGTGCCAGCAGCCTGGACCGGGACGGGTTTTTGGACGAGCAGTACTTC; cdr3_aa: CASSLDRDGFLDEQYF
clone_size: NA; d_call: TRBD1; j_call: TRBJ1-1; v_call: TRBV5-1; cdr3_nt: TGCGCCAGCAGCCGTGACACAGGGGGAAACACTGAAGCTTTCTTT; cdr3_aa: CASSRDTGGNTEAFF
clone_size: once; d_call: NA; j_call: TRBJ2-7; v_call: TRBV5-1; cdr3_nt: TGCGCCAGCAGCTTGGTGGTCCTCTCGGACCGAGGGGAGCAGTACTTC; cdr3_aa: CASSLVVLSDRGEQYF
clone_size: NA; d_call: TRBD2; j_call: TRBJ2-7; v_call: TRBV2; cdr3_nt: TGTGCCAGCAGTGGGGAGCGGGGGGGCTACGAGCAGTACTTC; cdr3_aa: CASSGERGGYEQYF
clone_size: many; d_call: NA; j_call: TRBJ2-5; v_call: TRBV10-3; cdr3_nt: TGTGCCACGACCGGGACCCTAGAGACCCAGTACTTC; cdr3_aa: CATTGTLETQYF
clone_size: NA; d_call: NA; j_call: TRBJ2-1; v_call: TRBV5-1; cdr3_nt: TGCGCCAGCAGCTTGTGGGCTGTAGATACCGCTGAGCAGTTCTTC; cdr3_aa: CASSLWAVDTAEQFF
clone_size: few; d_call: NA; j_call: TRBJ2-2; v_call: TRBV5-1; cdr3_nt: TGCGCCAGCAGCTCGACTTTCTCCGGGGAGCTGTTTTTT; cdr3_aa: CASSSTFSGELFF
clone_size: NA; d_call: NA; j_call: TRBJ1-1; v_call: TRBV10-3; cdr3_nt: TGTGCCATCAGCGGGGAGGCTGAAGCTTTCTTT; cdr3_aa: CAISGEAEAFF
clone_size: NA; d_call: TRBD2; j_call: TRBJ2-1; v_call: TRBV6-1; cdr3_nt: TGTGCCAGCAGATTCCTTCTAGCGGGGGGTAATGAGCAGTTCTTC; cdr3_aa: CASRFLLAGGNEQFF
clone_size: few; d_call: NA; j_call: TRBJ2-2; v_call: TRBV3-1; cdr3_nt: TGTGCCAGCAGCCAACCCAGAAACACCGGGGAGCTGTTTTTT; cdr3_aa: CASSQPRNTGELFF
clone_size: NA; d_call: NA; j_call: TRBJ2-1; v_call: TRBV12-3/TRBV12-4; cdr3_nt: TGTGCCAGCAGTTTAAGGCGCTCTAGCGAGTACAATGAGCAGTTCTTC; cdr3_aa: CASSLRRSSEYNEQFF
clone_size: NA; d_call: NA; j_call: TRBJ2-3; v_call: TRBV28; cdr3_nt: TGTGCCAGCAGCAGCCCCCGACGGGCTTTCGATACGCAGTATTTT; cdr3_aa: CASSSPRRAFDTQYF
clone_size: few; d_call: NA; j_call: TRBJ2-5; v_call: TRBV6-7; cdr3_nt: TGTGCCAGCAGACAAGCTCGAGAGACCCAGTACTTC; cdr3_aa: CASRQARETQYF
clone_size: NA; d_call: TRBD2; j_call: TRBJ2-7; v_call: TRBV5-1; cdr3_nt: TGCGCCAGCAGCTTGGCCCGGGACTATTCTACGGAAGAGCAGTACTTC; cdr3_aa: CASSLARDYSTEEQYF
clone_size: many; d_call: NA; j_call: TRBJ1-1; v_call: TRBV20-1; cdr3_nt: TGCAGTGCCACCCCGAGCAGGGGCAACACTGAAGCTTTCTTT; cdr3_aa: CSATPSRGNTEAFF
clone_size: few; d_call: NA; j_call: TRBJ2-2; v_call: TRBV20-1; cdr3_nt: TGCAGTGCTAGCCCAGGGGGGCCCCGAGGGGAGCTGTTTTTT; cdr3_aa: CSASPGGPRGELFF
clone_size: few; d_call: NA; j_call: TRBJ2-3; v_call: TRBV7-3; cdr3_nt: TGTGCCAGCAGCTTAGGTAGGGAGGCAGATACGCAGTATTTT; cdr3_aa: CASSLGREADTQYF
clone_size: few; d_call: TRBD1; j_call: TRBJ2-1; v_call: TRBV7-2; cdr3_nt: TGTGCCAGCAGCTCGAGACAGGGCAAGTTCTTC; cdr3_aa: CASSSRQGKFF
clone_size: few; d_call: NA; j_call: TRBJ1-1; v_call: TRBV20-1; cdr3_nt: TGCAGTGCTAGGGACGGACTTCTTCTAATGAACACTGAAGCTTTCTTT; cdr3_aa: CSARDGLLLMNTEAFF
clone_size: few; d_call: NA; j_call: TRBJ2-2; v_call: TRBV3-1; cdr3_nt: TGTGCCAGCAGCCAAGTTTTCCGTATAACCGGGGAGCTGTTTTTT; cdr3_aa: CASSQVFRITGELFF
clone_size: few; d_call: NA; j_call: TRBJ2-5; v_call: TRBV30; cdr3_nt: TGTGCCTGGAGCGGGCAGGGCGAGACCCAGTACTTC; cdr3_aa: CAWSGQGETQYF
clone_size: NA; d_call: NA; j_call: TRBJ2-4; v_call: TRBV4-2; cdr3_nt: TGTGCCAGCAGCCAAGATCTGGTTAGCGGCATAGCCAAAAACATTCAGTACTTC; cdr3_aa: CASSQDLVSGIAKNIQYF
clone_size: NA; d_call: NA; j_call: TRBJ2-7; v_call: TRBV29-1; cdr3_nt: TGCAGCGTTGAAAAATCCTACGAGCAGTACTTC; cdr3_aa: CSVEKSYEQYF
clone_size: few; d_call: NA; j_call: TRBJ2-1; v_call: TRBV6-1; cdr3_nt: TGTGCCAGCAGCAGCGTTCCCTCTAATGAGCAGTTCTTC; cdr3_aa: CASSSVPSNEQFF
clone_size: NA; d_call: NA; j_call: TRBJ2-1; v_call: TRBV29-1; cdr3_nt: TGCAGCGTTGAGGGGCAGTCTCTAGGGTACTTC; cdr3_aa: CSVEGQSLGYF
clone_size: NA; d_call: TRBD2; j_call: TRBJ2-1; v_call: TRBV6-1; cdr3_nt: TGTGCCAGCAGGGCGGGGGTGGACAATGAGCAGTTCTTC; cdr3_aa: CASRAGVDNEQFF
clone_size: few; d_call: TRBD1; j_call: TRBJ1-2; v_call: TRBV5-1; cdr3_nt: TGCGCCAGCAGCTCGGGACCACCCGGGACAGGGGTCTATGGCTACACCTTC; cdr3_aa: CASSSGPPGTGVYGYTF
clone_size: NA; d_call: NA; j_call: TRBJ2-1; v_call: TRBV20-1; cdr3_nt: TGCAGTGCCCGGTTTGGCCTCTCCTACAATGAGCAGTTCTTC; cdr3_aa: CSARFGLSYNEQFF
clone_size: few; d_call: TRBD2; j_call: TRBJ2-7; v_call: TRBV5-1; cdr3_nt: TGCGCCAGCAGCTTGGTCCAGGGAGGGTCGTCCTACGAGCAGTACTTC; cdr3_aa: CASSLVQGGSSYEQYF
clone_size: few; d_call: NA; j_call: TRBJ1-2; v_call: TRBV29-1; cdr3_nt: TGCAGCGTTGAAGTAGGCTATGATGGCTACACCTTC; cdr3_aa: CSVEVGYDGYTF
clone_size: NA; d_call: TRBD2; j_call: TRBJ2-5; v_call: TRBV20-1; cdr3_nt: TGCAGTGCTAGAGTCCCTAGCGGGGGCGGGGAGACCCAGTACTTC; cdr3_aa: CSARVPSGGGETQYF
clone_size: few; d_call: NA; j_call: TRBJ1-1; v_call: TRBV12-3/TRBV12-4; cdr3_nt: TGTGCCAGCAGTTTCCGAGGGTTGACGGGGAACACTGAAGCTTTCTTT; cdr3_aa: CASSFRGLTGNTEAFF
clone_size: NA; d_call: NA; j_call: TRBJ1-3; v_call: TRBV7-8; cdr3_nt: TGTGCCAGCAGCCCCCGTCATTTCTCTGGAAACACCATATATTTT; cdr3_aa: CASSPRHFSGNTIYF
clone_size: NA; d_call: NA; j_call: TRBJ2-7; v_call: TRBV4-3; cdr3_nt: TGCGCCAGCAGCCAAGATTTGGAGACCTACGAGCAGTACTTC; cdr3_aa: CASSQDLETYEQYF
clone_size: few; d_call: NA; j_call: TRBJ1-2; v_call: TRBV3-1; cdr3_nt: TGTGCCAGCAGCCAGAGGTGGGCAGATTTCTACACCTTC; cdr3_aa: CASSQRWADFYTF
clone_size: NA; d_call: NA; j_call: TRBJ2-5; v_call: TRBV19; cdr3_nt: TGTGCCAGTAGTATATACTTCCTGGCCGAGACCCAGTACTTC; cdr3_aa: CASSIYFLAETQYF
clone_size: once; d_call: NA; j_call: TRBJ2-3; v_call: TRBV20-1; cdr3_nt: TGCAGTGCTAGGGGGGGACTTATTCCAGATACGCAGTATTTT; cdr3_aa: CSARGGLIPDTQYF
clone_size: many; d_call: NA; j_call: TRBJ2-3; v_call: TRBV2; cdr3_nt: TGTGCCATCACTACAGGGTCGGGCACAGATACGCAGTATTTT; cdr3_aa: CAITTGSGTDTQYF
clone_size: NA; d_call: NA; j_call: TRBJ1-5; v_call: TRBV6-2/TRBV6-3; cdr3_nt: TGTGCCAGCCGCCCCGGAGGGACTCAGCCCCAGCATTTT; cdr3_aa: CASRPGGTQPQHF
clone_size: many; d_call: TRBD2; j_call: TRBJ2-1; v_call: TRBV12-3/TRBV12-4; cdr3_nt: TGTGCCAGCAGGGGGACTAGCGGGAGCTATGAGCAGTTCTTC; cdr3_aa: CASRGTSGSYEQFF
clone_size: NA; d_call: NA; j_call: TRBJ2-5; v_call: TRBV5-1; cdr3_nt: TGCGCCAGCAGCTTGTTTCTAGACTGGGGCGAGACCCAGTACTTC; cdr3_aa: CASSLFLDWGETQYF
clone_size: few; d_call: TRBD2; j_call: TRBJ2-1; v_call: TRBV6-5; cdr3_nt: TGTGCCAGCAGTTCCCCCAGCGGGAGGTACAATGAGCAGTTCTTC; cdr3_aa: CASSSPSGRYNEQFF
clone_size: many; d_call: TRBD1; j_call: TRBJ2-7; v_call: TRBV5-1; cdr3_nt: TGCGCCAGCAGCTTGGTACAGGGGACCTACGAGCAGTACTTC; cdr3_aa: CASSLVQGTYEQYF
clone_size: few; d_call: TRBD2; j_call: TRBJ2-1; v_call: TRBV11-1; cdr3_nt: TGTGCCAGCAGCTTAGGGAGGGGACTAGCGGGGGGCTCCTACAATGAGCAGTTCTTC; cdr3_aa: CASSLGRGLAGGSYNEQFF
clone_size: NA; d_call: TRBD2; j_call: TRBJ2-5; v_call: TRBV12-3/TRBV12-4; cdr3_nt: TGTGCCAGCAGTCCCCGGATAGCGGGGGGGCGGGAGACCCAGTACTTC; cdr3_aa: CASSPRIAGGRETQYF
clone_size: NA; d_call: NA; j_call: TRBJ2-7; v_call: TRBV10-2; cdr3_nt: TGCGCCAGCAACGAAGGGGGAGCACGTTACGAGCAGTACTTC; cdr3_aa: CASNEGGARYEQYF
clone_size: NA; d_call: NA; j_call: TRBJ2-5; v_call: TRBV7-2; cdr3_nt: TGTGCCAGCAGCTTCCCAGGGATTAGGGAGACCCAGTACTTC; cdr3_aa: CASSFPGIRETQYF
clone_size: few; d_call: NA; j_call: TRBJ2-2; v_call: TRBV12-3/TRBV12-4; cdr3_nt: TGTGCCAGCTGTACAAGCCCCACCGGGGAGCTGTTTTTT; cdr3_aa: CASCTSPTGELFF
clone_size: NA; d_call: NA; j_call: TRBJ2-1; v_call: TRBV6-5; cdr3_nt: TGTGCCAGTAGCCTGCACGGTGAGCAGTTCTTC; cdr3_aa: CASSLHGEQFF
clone_size: few; d_call: TRBD2; j_call: TRBJ2-7; v_call: TRBV10-3; cdr3_nt: TGTGCCATCAGTGGAATAGCGGGAGTAGGCGACGAGCAGTACTTC; cdr3_aa: CAISGIAGVGDEQYF
clone_size: NA; d_call: NA; j_call: TRBJ1-1; v_call: TRBV10-3; cdr3_nt: TGTGCCATCAGTGGCGGAGGAACCTTGGCAGCTTTCTTT; cdr3_aa: CAISGGGTLAAFF
clone_size: NA; d_call: TRBD1; j_call: TRBJ2-7; v_call: TRBV5-1; cdr3_nt: TGCGCCAGCAGCTCGGGACAGGGTAGTAACGAGCAGTACTTC; cdr3_aa: CASSSGQGSNEQYF